The TCR beta chain described here comes from a study of cytomegalovirus exposure and HLA in healthy donors (dated by TCRdb to the late 2010s). General notes on the study: According to an earlier analysis of a few hundred of the donors, roughly 180 million T cells yielded some 110 million unique TCR beta sequences and 276 Gb of sequence data. An early release that covered about 640 HLA-typed donors contained about 290 gigabases of sequencing data and roughly 84 million unique TCR sequences. Of the roughly 400 genotyped donors, over 70% fell in the genetic ancestry cluster associated with self-reported Caucasian donors. The study aimed to test whether signatures of past pathogen exposure could be identified by cataloging public T cell receptors. Using immunosequencing, the study profiled T cell repertoires from 500 to 800 subjects and related those repertoires to cytomegalovirus serostatus. In addition to the first cohort of 666 subjects, a separate validation cohort of 120 different subjects was used. To predict cytomegalovirus infection status, the study brought together high-throughput TCR immunosequencing, statistical association of individual TCRs with disease status, and machine learning. A later analysis re-analyzed previously published TCR beta repertoires from 500 to 700 donors and added high-resolution HLA genotyping to study TCR occurrence patterns. The later analysis used no new phenotypic data to find candidate immune exposures, relying instead on TCR beta sequences and their occurrence across donors. An earlier analysis of fewer than 700 of the donors applied high-throughput TCR beta sequencing to assess whether each TCR beta V gene segment acted as functional or pseudogenic. Alongside the repertoire data, information on donor age, sex, ethnicity and CMV serostatus was compiled. A later genetic analysis took genome-wide SNP genotypes for 398 of the 666 donors and used that subset as a discovery cohort. All discovery cohort repertoires had been generated using a single sequencing platform. Both class I and class II loci were covered by HLA typing, at four-digit resolution. The number of donors typed differed by locus, with about 629-640 for A, B, C, DRB1 and DQB1, roughly 550 for DQA1, over 600 for DPA1, and over 400 for DPB1. Several DR-DQ haplotypes were handled as single units for association and clustering because linkage in the cohort was strong. On average, roughly 240,000 unique TCR beta nucleotide sequences were sequenced per donor among some 430 genotyped donors of the cohort, with roughly 20% of those sequences being non-productive. The paper as a whole reports these results and caveats: A later analysis reported that several top co-occurrence clusters appeared linked to parvovirus B19, influenza, CMV and Epstein-Barr virus. Cytomegalovirus status was reported to be diagnosed by the classifier with high specificity and sensitivity in both the original and validation cohorts. The cohort was sequenced for TCR beta chains only, and without alpha or paired-chain data the features that could be detected were limited. Most TCR sequences were seen in very few donors, while some public TCRs were found in many individuals. Compared with the roughly 710-donor mean, donors in an Asian-associated ancestry cluster had fewer N-insertions in productive TCRs, according to a later genetic analysis. Correlated functional status among segregating V segments might be attributable to linkage disequilibrium, but an unknown experimental factor could not be ruled out. Strong co-occurrence of HLA alleles, especially DR and DQ, made assigning TCR associations to individual alleles difficult. Immune exposure information for the cohort was limited to CMV serostatus. In a later analysis, TCR association rates were found to vary across HLA loci, with the most associated TCRs seen for DRB1 alleles and the fewest for HLA-C alleles. The study listed 150 to 200 TCR beta chains as associated with cytomegalovirus. The authors suggested that the approach could potentially be extended to other disease states and immunological phenotypes. The presence/absence analyses assumed that sequencing depth was roughly uniform across donors, and that assumption may not be true. In vitro tests confirmed that a few of the cytomegalovirus-associated TCR beta chains recognize cytomegalovirus antigens. Because counts were too low, some 16 rarely observed V segments, including chromosome 9 orphons, were excluded from the earlier analysis of around 640 of the donors. HLA typing was unavailable for some donors at each locus, so association tests used only the typed subset. An association between a missense DCLRE1C variant and V-gene and J-gene trimming of TCR beta chains was found in a later genetic analysis and replicated in an independent cohort. In a later analysis, HLA-associated TCR beta chains were found to be more clonally expanded and to have lower generation probabilities than equally common non-associated chains. In a later analysis, most CMV-associated TCR beta chains were found to appear HLA-restricted, with HLA associations seemingly driven largely by CMV exposure. In a later analysis, more than 15,000 TCR beta sequences were associated with specific HLA alleles at a false discovery rate of 0.05. Some IMGT-functional V segments, including TRBV6-2 and TRBV6-3, could not be told apart with the 87-base-pair reads, so those segments were excluded. A further reported finding was that TCR beta sequences accurately predicted the HLA-A and HLA-B alleles for most subjects in the first cohort. An earlier analysis of approximately 590 of the donors showed that most TCR beta V segments appeared in productive rearrangements either about 87% or about 30% of the time, which broadly matched IMGT annotations. The sequencing pipeline was judged likely to have produced a cluster of highly shared sequence variants as a technical artifact.

The CDR3 contains 15 residues, cysteine and phenylalanine counted. The DNA shown is the 45-base CDR3, in frame from base 1. CDR1 and CDR2 were assigned from the germline V gene as SQVTM and ANQGSEA. About this clone itself: The antigen this receptor binds is unknown. The record has no base qualities; no much larger clone is one base away.

The cohort was made up of 666 healthy bone marrow donors. At the time of sampling, every cohort member was nominally healthy, though immune exposures that went unrecorded were likely present. The donor was CMV seropositive and was included in the group of some 290 seropositive cohort members. Every donor gave a peripheral blood sample, and the peripheral blood mononuclear cells from that sample were used for TCR beta sequencing. The Qiagen DNeasy Blood Extraction Kit was used to extract genomic DNA from the blood cell samples. Library construction relied on the immunoSEQ multiplex PCR assay. For the multiplex PCR, a mixture combining 60 forward primers for TCR Vbeta segments and 13 reverse primers for TCR Jbeta segments was used. The CDR3 region of rearranged TCR beta genes was amplified from genomic DNA with a multiplex PCR assay. On the Illumina HiSeq System, the amplified TCR beta libraries were sequenced as 87-base-pair reads. The study's processing was this. In a later analysis, tens of millions of unique TCR beta chains were counted across the roughly 700 repertoires, and about 9.9 million of these chains were shared by at least two donors. Raw reads were error-corrected and collapsed into unique sequences with a nearest-neighbor algorithm that merged closely related sequences to remove PCR and sequencing errors. V, D and J gene segments were assigned by aligning CDR3 sequences to IMGT reference sequences. Each retained sequence needed at least a six-nucleotide match to both a V gene segment and a J gene segment. A rearrangement was called productive if the CDR3 had no stop codons and remained in frame with V and J, and every other rearrangement was called non-productive. Following IMGT convention, CDR3 was defined as the stretch from the second conserved V-encoded cysteine to the conserved J-encoded phenylalanine. In an earlier analysis of around 540 of the donors, sequences lacking an unambiguous match to a single V gene segment were excluded. An earlier analysis of almost 600 of the donors classified V segments as functional when productive rearrangements were above 56.7% and as segregating when the standard deviation between donors was above 5%. A statistical classification framework was built for diagnosing cytomegalovirus status from the catalog of TCR beta chain sequences. A later analysis assigned V and J genes by comparing TCR nucleotide sequences with IMGT/GENE-DB human TR gene sequences. In a later analysis, CDR3 sequences and most-parsimonious VDJ recombination scenarios were assigned using the TCRdist pipeline. A later analysis defined each TCR beta chain by its CDR3 amino acid sequence plus V-gene family, and excluded reads lacking a unique V-gene family. To address suspected cross-contamination and a sequencing artifact, a later analysis removed around 590 highly shared, low-generation-probability nucleotide sequences. In a later analysis, a clonal expansion index for each public chain was calculated from normalized within-repertoire ranks of inferred template counts. In a later analysis, generation probabilities were computed with a VDJ recombination model fitted to out-of-frame rearrangements, and the resulting probabilities were checked against IGoR. In a later analysis, TCR-TCR, TCR-HLA and TCR-CMV co-occurrence was scored with hypergeometric tests, and a repertoire-size bias correction was applied to TCR pairs. A later analysis estimated false discovery rates by permuting HLA or CMV assignments 20 times. In a later analysis, co-occurring TCRs were grouped using DBSCAN, with TCRdist sequence similarity added in when clustering inside HLA-allele-positive subsets. Repertoires with fewer than 30,000 or more than 120,000 public chains, plus five repertoires with anomalous nucleotide sharing, were excluded from co-occurrence clustering. The source is immuneACCESS, and TCRdb retained only in-frame sequences with V and J called. Part of the clones is not carried over; for the studies checked, unresolved V genes explain less than half of this, and the remainder is unexplained. V, J and clone size are taken as reported in that table, and D and trimming were inferred from the DNA itself. The sample includes around 190,000 clones, with about 81% observed a single time. The ten top clones hold about 5% of the sample.

Recombination linked TRBV29-1 to TRBJ2-5; a tentative D match to TRBD2 spans 7 bases. The J call may be in error: the DNA end matches TRBJ2-7 better. The sequenced sample consisted of PBMCs. The receptor comes from a man aged 25 to 45 in good health and CMV-seropositive. This receptor carries the CDR3 CSVDGGRGNSYEQYF. Here is the DNA: TGCAGCGTTGACGGGGGGCGGGGGAACTCCTACGAGCAGTACTTC.